This TCR beta chain was sequenced during a study of blood T cell dynamics during melanoma immunotherapy. Specified time point: week 3, after first cycle of checkpoint inhibitor. Each bulk PBMC sample had approximately 340 ng DNA loaded. Assay used: immunoSEQ multiplex PCR; TCRdb lists only in-frame clones, some missing. The sample has 25,000 to 35,000 clones, over 70% seen once. CDR1 and CDR2 from the germline V gene are SGHTA and FQGTGA. This CDR3 comprises 12 residues. Trimming removed 4 bases at V and 3 bases at J, with 3 bases between. This specimen was blood, taken from a patient treated with checkpoint blockade. This receptor was obtained from a human donor with melanoma. V usage is TRBV7-3 and J usage is TRBJ2-2, with no clear D. The CDR3 protein is CASSSDTGELFF. CDR3 in DNA: TGTGCCAGCAGCTCGGACACCGGGGAGCTGTTTTTT.